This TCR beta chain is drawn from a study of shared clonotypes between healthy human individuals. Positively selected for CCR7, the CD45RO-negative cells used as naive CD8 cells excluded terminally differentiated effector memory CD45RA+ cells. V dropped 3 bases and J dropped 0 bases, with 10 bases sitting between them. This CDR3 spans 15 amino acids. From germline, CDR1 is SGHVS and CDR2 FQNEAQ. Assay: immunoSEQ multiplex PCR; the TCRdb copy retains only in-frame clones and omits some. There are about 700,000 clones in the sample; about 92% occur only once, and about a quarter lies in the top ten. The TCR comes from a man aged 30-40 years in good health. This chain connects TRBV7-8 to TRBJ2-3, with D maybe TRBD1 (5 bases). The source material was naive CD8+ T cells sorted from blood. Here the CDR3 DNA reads TGTGCCAGCAGCTTCCCAGGGTCTAGCACAGATACGCAGTATTTT. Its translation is CASSFPGSSTDTQYF.